A single sample gave rise to the 9 T cell receptor beta chains below, sequenced in a study of blood T cells in healthy people across ages. A second roughly 6 to 12 cycle PCR used barcoded and J-beta primers. TCRdb redid the calling of the 5' RACE reads with MiXCR, one entry per CDR3 protein. The sample records some 1.7 million distinct CDR3 sequences, over 25% being singletons. Sample: blood. Receptors were obtained from a woman aged 30 to 39 in good health.

The CDR3: CASSSGTGGTLYEQYF. CDR3 in DNA: TGCGCCAGCAGCTCCGGGACAGGGGGCACATTGTACGAGCAGTACTTC. The rearrangement links TRBV5-1 to TRBJ2-7; 12 bases fit TRBD1. Germline assignment: CDR1 SGHRS and CDR2 YFSETQ. V was clipped by 3 bases and J by 4 bases; unmatched bases: 8. The CDR3 extends over 16 amino acids.

This clonotype was detected many times. A much larger clone is a single base away; this may be a read error. The CDR3 protein is CASSVGSYEQYF. The CDR3 DNA reads as TGTGCCAGCAGCGTAGGGTCCTACGAGCAGTACTTC. The chain employs TRBV9 and TRBJ2-7; no clear D gene. Per the germline V gene, CDR1 is SGDLS and CDR2 is YYNGEE. The CDR3 extends over 12 amino acids. The ends were cut back, 0 bases at V and 1 base at J, with 2 bases in the middle.

This sequence joins TRBV6-1 and TRBJ1-4; no firm D call. Germline V gene sequence: CDR1 MNHNS, CDR2 SASEGT. Trimming shortened V by 6 bases and J by 5 bases, and 10 bases separated the two germline ends. This CDR3 region has 13 residues. The CDR3 DNA reads TGTGCCAGCAGGAATCCGGGGAATGAAAAACTGTTTTTT. Its protein is CASRNPGNEKLFF.

This chain joins TRBV14 and TRBJ2-1; perhaps TRBD2 as D (5 bases). CDR1 SGHDN and CDR2 FVKESK come from the germline V gene. V lost 2 bases to trimming and J lost 7 bases, with 9 bases between them. The length of the CDR3 is 13 residues. The CDR3 DNA reads as TGTGCCAGCAGCCAAAGAAGGGAGAATGAGCAGTTCTTC. Protein sequence: CASSQRRENEQFF.

The CDR3 spells CAWSRGQGQETQYF. The CDR3 DNA follows: TGTGCCTGGAGTAGGGGACAGGGGCAAGAGACCCAGTACTTC. J is TRBJ2-5 and V is TRBV30, with 10 bases that match TRBD1. V shed 2 bases, J shed 2 bases, and the junction held 2 bases outside the gene matches. Germline V gene lookup returns CDR1 GTSNPN and CDR2 SVGIG (reference sequence). This CDR3 spans 14 amino acids.

At least ten counts were recorded for this clonotype. The gene calls are TRBV10-3 and TRBJ2-1; TRBD2 matches at 11 bases. After removal of 5 bases from V and 6 bases from J, the junction contained 6 bases not matched to a gene. Germline CDR1 ENHRY, CDR2 SYGVKD. The CDR3 length is 15 residues. CDR3 DNA sequence: TGTGCCATCAGTTTAGCGGGGGGGCGTCCCAATGAGCAGTTCTTC. Amino acids: CAISLAGGRPNEQFF.

The V and J genes are TRBV7-8 and TRBJ1-1, with TRBD1 as a possible D gene (5 bases). Trimming cost V 1 base and J 6 bases, with 9 bases left between them. The length of the CDR3 is 13 residues. CDR1 is SGHVS and CDR2 is FQNEAQ in the germline V gene. The DNA of the CDR3 is TGTGCCAGCAGCTTAGACGGACAACCTGAAGCTTTCTTT. It translates to CASSLDGQPEAFF.

This clonotype was detected a few times. The chain uses TRBV20-1 and TRBJ2-5, with TRBD1 identical over 9 bases. The tail of the sequence fits TRBJ2-7 better, so the J call may be wrong. This CDR3 is 14 amino acids long. The V gene's germline CDR1 is DFQATT and CDR2 SNEGSKA (reference sequence). The CDR3 bases are TGCAGTGCCGACCCGGGACAGGGCGCCTGCGAGCAGTACTTC. It translates to CSADPGQGACEQYF.

This clonotype was detected a few times. The V call is TRBV20-1, the J call TRBJ1-6, with D perhaps TRBD1 (5 bases). The germline V gene encodes CDR1 DFQATT and CDR2 SNEGSKA (reference sequence). This CDR3 has 17 amino acids. The V gene lost 0 bases and the J gene lost 4 bases, with 16 bases spanning the gap. CDR3 loop: CSARDFLFQGYNSPLHF. The CDR3 coding sequence is TGCAGTGCTAGAGACTTCCTTTTTCAGGGTTATAATTCACCCCTCCACTTT.